This is a list of T cell receptor beta chains from one sample in a study of cytomegalovirus exposure and HLA in healthy donors. Clones were read by immunoSEQ multiplex PCR, and TCRdb kept only the in-frame ones, dropping some. The sample consists of around 100,000 clones, approximately 85% of them appearing once. Material for sequencing was PBMCs. The receptors stem from a man aged 25 to 45 in good health and CMV-seropositive. Each CDR3 is given with its conserved first and last residue. D genes are given only for firm matches. The listing skips clone size in some rows; elsewhere it reads once, few, many or a size class.

cdr3_nt cdr3_aa v_call clone_size j_call d_call
TGCGCCAGCAGCGGAGGGGGACTAGCTGAGGCCTACGAGCAGTACTTC CASSGGGLAEAYEQYF TRBV5-1 . TRBJ2-7 TRBD2
TGTGCCAGCAGCGTAGGGGCGTCGCCCCAGCATTTT CASSVGASPQHF TRBV9 few TRBJ1-5 .
TGTGCCAGCTCACCTAGCGCGGGATCCTACGAGCAGTACTTC CASSPSAGSYEQYF TRBV18 . TRBJ2-7 .
TGTGCCAGTAGTACAGGAGGAGAGACCCAGTACTTC CASSTGGETQYF TRBV19 few TRBJ2-5 .
TGCGCCAGCAGCCAAGGTCCACTAGCGGGAGCGGCAGATACGCAGTATTTT CASSQGPLAGAADTQYF TRBV4-1 . TRBJ2-3 TRBD2
TGTGCCTGGAGTGCCGGGACTAGTCTTTTCTTC CAWSAGTSLFF TRBV30 . TRBJ2-1 TRBD2
TGCAGCGTTGGGGAAGCGGGAGCTTACGAGCAGTACTTC CSVGEAGAYEQYF TRBV29-1 . TRBJ2-7 TRBD2
TGTGCCACCAGCAGAGATCGGAAACTCGGAGCCCTCCACTTT CATSRDRKLGALHF TRBV15 . TRBJ1-6 .
TGTGCCAGCAGCTTAGTAGCTGGGACAGGCCCCCTGGAGCAGTACTTC CASSLVAGTGPLEQYF TRBV7-8 . TRBJ2-7 TRBD1
TGTGCCACGGCTAGCGGGCCCCCGGGCGGGACCCAGTACTTC CATASGPPGGTQYF TRBV10-3 . TRBJ2-5 TRBD2
TGTGCCAGCAGCTTTTTCAGGCCCCCAGATACGCAGTATTTT CASSFFRPPDTQYF TRBV7-2 . TRBJ2-3 .
TGTGCCAGCAGTGAAATAGCGGGAGCCGTTTGGGAGCAGTACTTC CASSEIAGAVWEQYF TRBV27 . TRBJ2-7 TRBD2
TGTGCCAGCAGTGCAGGGGGCTATGGCTACACCTTC CASSAGGYGYTF TRBV6-1 . TRBJ1-2 TRBD1
TGTGCCAGCAGCTCACCCGGGATTTCCTACGAGCAGTACTTC CASSSPGISYEQYF TRBV7-8 . TRBJ2-7 .
TGTGCCAGTAGTCCGAGGACAGGAGACTATGGCTACACCTTC CASSPRTGDYGYTF TRBV19 . TRBJ1-2 TRBD1
TGTGCCAGCAGCGGGGGCGGGGCTAGCGGGAGGAGGGCTGAGCAGTTCTTC CASSGGGASGRRAEQFF TRBV7-2 . TRBJ2-1 TRBD2
TGTGCCAGCAGAACAAGCACAGATACGCAGTATTTT CASRTSTDTQYF TRBV27 . TRBJ2-3 .
TGTGCCAGCGGGGAGCGGAACACTGAAGCTTTCTTT CASGERNTEAFF TRBV28 . TRBJ1-1 .
TGTGCCAGCAGCTGGGGGGCTAGCGGGAGTGGTGAGCAGTTCTTC CASSWGASGSGEQFF TRBV7-2 . TRBJ2-1 TRBD2
TGTGCCAGCAAAAGACTAGCGGGAGTCTACGAGCAGTACTTC CASKRLAGVYEQYF TRBV6-5 . TRBJ2-7 TRBD2
TGCGCCAGCAGCCAGGTCGATCGCGGCTACGAGCAGTACTTC CASSQVDRGYEQYF TRBV4-1 . TRBJ2-7 .
TGTGCCAGCAGTTACTACTCACAGGGGGACGAGCAGTACTTC CASSYYSQGDEQYF TRBV27 . TRBJ2-7 TRBD1
TGTGCCAGCAGCCAACAGCGGGAGTCCGGGAGTGAGCAGTTCTTC CASSQQRESGSEQFF TRBV14 . TRBJ2-1 TRBD2
TGTGCGGTGCAGGGGAGCGAGCAGTACTTC CAVQGSEQYF TRBV28 . TRBJ2-7 .
TGCGCCAGCAGCCAAGATGCCTCGACAGGGAGGTACCCCTACGAGCAGTACTTC CASSQDASTGRYPYEQYF TRBV4-3 once TRBJ2-7 .
TGTGCCAGCAGTCCCGACGGGACAGGTACGACTGAAGCTTTCTTT CASSPDGTGTTEAFF TRBV28 . TRBJ1-1 TRBD1
TGTGCCAGCAGGGACAGAGCCGGGGAGCTGTTTTTT CASRDRAGELFF TRBV27 once TRBJ2-2 .
TGTGCCAGCAGCCCGGACAGGGGGGTCGGCGAGCAGTACTTC CASSPDRGVGEQYF TRBV2 once TRBJ2-7 TRBD1
TGTGCCAGCCTTGGGCTCAACACTGAAGCTTTCTTT CASLGLNTEAFF TRBV28 . TRBJ1-1 .
TGTGCCAGCAGCTCTGGGACTTTTAGCGCTTTCTTT CASSSGTFSAFF TRBV28 . TRBJ1-1 .
TGCGCCAGCAGCTTGGAGGTTCAGGGAATGCGTGAAAAACTGTTTTTT CASSLEVQGMREKLFF TRBV5-1 . TRBJ1-4 .
TGCGCCAGCAGCCGCGACGACAGATCTCGCTACGAGCAGTACTTC CASSRDDRSRYEQYF TRBV4-1 . TRBJ2-7 .
TGTGCCAGCAACTATGGAGGACGTAGCGGGAACTCCTCGTTCTTC CASNYGGRSGNSSFF TRBV7-9 . TRBJ2-1 TRBD2
TGTGCCAGCAGCGCTTCGGGGGTTAGGACTGGAAACACCATATATTTT CASSASGVRTGNTIYF TRBV27 . TRBJ1-3 .
TGTGCCGCGGTAGGGGGTTTCAACTATGGCTACACCTTC CAAVGGFNYGYTF TRBV28 . TRBJ1-2 .
TGTGCCAGCTACCAAACAGGGGGCGGCAATCAGCCCCAGCATTTT CASYQTGGGNQPQHF TRBV6-1 . TRBJ1-5 TRBD1
TGTGCCAGCAACCCGACTAGCGGGATAGGCAATGAGCAGTTCTTC CASNPTSGIGNEQFF TRBV6-5 few TRBJ2-1 TRBD2
TGTGCCAGCAGCTTAACTGAGGGAAACACAGATACGCAGTATTTT CASSLTEGNTDTQYF TRBV7-9 . TRBJ2-3 .
TGTGCCAGCTCATCACGGACAGGGAATACAGATACGCAGTATTTT CASSSRTGNTDTQYF TRBV18 once TRBJ2-3 TRBD1
TGTGCCAGCAGCTTACAGGCGGGCAATGAGCAGTTCTTC CASSLQAGNEQFF TRBV7-9 . TRBJ2-1 .
TGTGCCTGGAGGGGGGCCTCCTACGAGCAGTACTTC CAWRGASYEQYF TRBV30 once TRBJ2-7 .
TGTGCCAGCACTAGCGGGAGGAACAATGAGCAGTTCTTC CASTSGRNNEQFF TRBV2 . TRBJ2-1 TRBD2
TGTGCCAGCAGTTACGTGGGAGATACTGAAGCTTTCTTT CASSYVGDTEAFF TRBV6-6 few TRBJ1-1 .
TGTGCCAGCAGTGGTACTGCGAACACTGAAGCTTTCTTT CASSGTANTEAFF TRBV6-1 . TRBJ1-1 .
TGTGCCAGCAGCTCCCTGTACAATGAGCAGTTCTTC CASSSLYNEQFF TRBV13 once TRBJ2-1 .
TGTGCCAGCAGCCGCCGGGTCTTCAGATGGGAGCAGTACTTC CASSRRVFRWEQYF TRBV14 . TRBJ2-7 .
TGTGCCAGCAGCCCGGAGGGACAGGGGGGAGGCAATGAGCAGTTCTTC CASSPEGQGGGNEQFF TRBV9 . TRBJ2-1 TRBD1
TGTGCCAGCAGCTTAGAGGCAGGCTCTGGAAACACCATATATTTT CASSLEAGSGNTIYF TRBV7-8 . TRBJ1-3 .
TGTGCCAGCTCAAATTCAGATACGCAGTATTTT CASSNSDTQYF TRBV7-9 . TRBJ2-3 .
TGCGCCAGCAGCCGAGACAGGGTCACTGAAGCTTTCTTT CASSRDRVTEAFF TRBV4-1 . TRBJ1-1 TRBD1
TGTGCCAGCAGCTACCGGTGGGCTGGGGAGACCCAGTACTTC CASSYRWAGETQYF TRBV5-4 . TRBJ2-5 .
TGTGCCAGCAGTGCGACTAGCGGGTTTCTTGCTCGGACCCAGTACTTC CASSATSGFLARTQYF TRBV6-1 few TRBJ2-5 TRBD2
TGTGCCATCAGCGTCTTAGCGGGAGCTTACGAGCAGTACTTC CAISVLAGAYEQYF TRBV10-3 . TRBJ2-7 TRBD2
TGTGCCAGCAGCTCCCCCGGGACAGGGGCTTTCTTT CASSSPGTGAFF TRBV7-2 . TRBJ1-1 TRBD1
TGTGCCAGCAGCCCAAAAGTATCGACAGGGAACTACGAGCAGTACTTC CASSPKVSTGNYEQYF TRBV9 . TRBJ2-7 TRBD1